Listed below are T cell receptor beta chains from one sample, sequenced in a study of blood T cell repertoires in COVID-19. Clones were read by immunoSEQ multiplex PCR, and TCRdb kept only the in-frame ones, dropping some. The sample holds some 69,000 clones, roughly 76% seen once. The sequenced sample consisted of peripheral blood. The receptors stem from a woman in her seventies with acute or convalescent COVID-19. Each CDR3 is given with its conserved first and last residue. A D gene is named only where the DNA matches it firmly. Only part of the rows carry a size: once, few, many, or a class if the clone is expanded.

clone size	V gene	D gene	J gene	CDR3 DNA	CDR3 protein
-	TRBV28	TRBD1	TRBJ1-5	TGTGCAGGGACAGTTAATAGCAATCAGCCCCAGCATTTT	CAGTVNSNQPQHF
once	TRBV29-1	TRBD1	TRBJ1-2	TGCAGCGTTAGGACAGGGGGTAACTATGGCTACACCTTC	CSVRTGGNYGYTF
few	TRBV6-4	-	TRBJ2-1	TGTGCCAGCAGTGGAGTCAGGGGATCTATCGATGAGCAGTTCTTC	CASSGVRGSIDEQFF
-	TRBV5-1	TRBD1	TRBJ1-5	TGCGCCAGCAGAAAACAGGGGGTTTTTAGCAATCAGCCCCAGCATTTT	CASRKQGVFSNQPQHF
-	TRBV2	TRBD1	TRBJ2-2	TGTGCCAGCAGCGCAACCCCCGGGACAGGGCGAACCGGGGAGCTGTTTTTT	CASSATPGTGRTGELFF
-	TRBV2	TRBD1	TRBJ1-5	TGTGCCAGTGACAGGGGGCTAACTCAGCCCCAGCATTTT	CASDRGLTQPQHF
-	TRBV6-5	-	TRBJ1-3	TGTGCCAGCAGTTACTCAGTAGGGGACACTGGAAACACCATATATTTT	CASSYSVGDTGNTIYF
-	TRBV18	-	TRBJ1-1	TGTGCCAGCTCACCACCGGAGAGAATGAACACTGAAGCTTTCTTT	CASSPPERMNTEAFF
-	TRBV7-6	-	TRBJ1-4	TGTGCCAGCAGCCCACGACAAACAACTAATGAAAAACTGTTTTTT	CASSPRQTTNEKLFF
few	TRBV7-6	TRBD1	TRBJ1-2	TGTGCCAGCAGCTTGAACCCGGTGGGACAGACTAACTATGGCTACACCTTC	CASSLNPVGQTNYGYTF
-	TRBV18	-	TRBJ1-5	TGTGCCAGCTCACCGGGGCAGGACCCACTCTATCAGCCCCAGCATTTT	CASSPGQDPLYQPQHF
-	TRBV5-6	-	TRBJ1-2	TGTGCCAGCAGCTTGATGGGAGACGACTTGCTTGGCTATGGCTACACCTTC	CASSLMGDDLLGYGYTF
-	TRBV6-5	-	TRBJ1-2	TGTGCCAGCAGTTACTCGCGTGCAAACTATGGCTACACCTTC	CASSYSRANYGYTF
once	TRBV15	-	TRBJ1-2	TGTGCCACCAAACCACAGGACGACTATGGCTACACCTTC	CATKPQDDYGYTF
-	TRBV19	-	TRBJ1-4	TGTGCCAGTAGTATTCAGTCCGCAACTAATGAAAAACTGTTTTTT	CASSIQSATNEKLFF
once	TRBV28	TRBD1	TRBJ1-1	TGTGCCAGCGGGGACAGACAGGGGGCAGGCACTGAAGCTTTCTTT	CASGDRQGAGTEAFF
-	TRBV4-2	TRBD1	TRBJ1-6	TGTGCCAGCAGCCTGGACAGGGATAATTCACCCCTCCACTTT	CASSLDRDNSPLHF
-	TRBV12-5	TRBD2	TRBJ2-5	TGTGCTAGTGGTTGGCAGACTAGCGGGAGGCAAGAGACCCAGTACTTC	CASGWQTSGRQETQYF
-	TRBV27	-	TRBJ2-5	TGTGCCAGCAGTTTAAGCGGAGGGTTCGAGACCCAGTACTTC	CASSLSGGFETQYF
-	TRBV7-8	-	TRBJ1-5	TGTGCCAGCAGCTTATATAAGGGGCTGAGCAGCAATCAGCCCCAGCATTTT	CASSLYKGLSSNQPQHF
few	TRBV2	-	TRBJ2-1	TGTGCCAGCACCAGGACAATCGAGCAGTTCTTC	CASTRTIEQFF
-	TRBV5-4	-	TRBJ2-3	TGTGCCAGCAGCTGGGGCCCCTCCGCGGCCACAGATACGCAGTATTTT	CASSWGPSAATDTQYF
-	TRBV24-1	TRBD1	TRBJ1-6	TGTGCCACCAGGCGGGACAGGGTAAGGTCACCCCTCCACTTT	CATRRDRVRSPLHF
-	TRBV2	TRBD2	TRBJ2-5	TGTGCCAGCAGTGAAACTAGCGGGAGGGCTGAGACCCAGTACTTC	CASSETSGRAETQYF
-	TRBV4-1	-	TRBJ1-3	TGCGCCAGCAGCCAAGGTGTCGGGAGCTCTGGAAACACCATATATTTT	CASSQGVGSSGNTIYF
-	TRBV10-2	TRBD2	TRBJ2-5	TGCGCCAGCAGTGATTGGACTAGCGTAATCCAAGAGACCCAGTACTTC	CASSDWTSVIQETQYF
-	TRBV24-1	-	TRBJ1-5	TGTGCCACCAGTCCCCCCCCAGGGTCAGGGATAAATCAGCCCCAGCATTTT	CATSPPPGSGINQPQHF
-	TRBV6-5	-	TRBJ1-5	TGTGCCAGCAAAGACGGGAATTGGGGCAATCAGCCCCAGCATTTT	CASKDGNWGNQPQHF